The present T cell receptor beta chain was sequenced within a study of shared clonotypes between healthy human individuals. On the study more broadly: Serving as donors were a couple of women and a few men, whose ages spanned 18 to 49.

This CDR3 contains 13 residues. From germline, CDR1 is LNHDA and CDR2 SQIVND (reference sequence). V was cut by 3 bases and J by 5 bases, with 10 bases left in between. Across several immunoSEQ plates, the genomic DNA of each subset was split evenly. The table came from immunoSEQ multiplex PCR; TCRdb's copy has only in-frame clones and leaves some out. Of about 650,000 clones listed, roughly 95% are singletons. In the naive CD8 group, cells lacked CD45RO and were positively selected for CCR7, so terminally differentiated effector memory CD45RA+ cells were left out. Donors, healthy HIV-negative adults, lacked recent acute infections or vaccinations. The table lists this clone with a count of one. In the same sample, other DNA sequences code for this CDR3.

The TCR originated in a woman in her thirties in good health. The sample comprised naive CD8+ T cells sorted from blood. The chain carries TRBV19 and TRBJ1-1; no reliable D call. CDR3 in amino acids: CASSISSGTEAFF. The DNA of the CDR3 is TGTGCCAGTAGTATTTCATCGGGGACTGAAGCTTTCTTT.